The subject of this entry is one T cell receptor (beta chain). The junction shows a germline mismatch at one end, possibly a read error. Using immunoSEQ multiplex PCR, the repertoire was profiled, and TCRdb retains in-frame clones only, with some absent. The sample includes some 57,000 clones, 91% of them seen just once. CDR1 and CDR2 from the germline V gene are LGHNA and YSLEER. CDR3 size: 18 residues. The sample is drawn from a study of T cell changes during pregnancy in multiple sclerosis. This TCR was sampled from a female donor in good health, enrolled as a control in a pregnancy study. The V call is TRBV4-3, the J call TRBJ2-7, with 13 bases aligning to TRBD2. This material consisted of CD4+ T cells from peripheral blood mononuclear cells, taken after pregnancy. The CDR3: CASSQDLAPGTSGARFHF. The CDR3 bases are TGCGCCAGCAGCCAAGACCTCGCCCCCGGGACTAGCGGGGCACGTTTCCACTTC.